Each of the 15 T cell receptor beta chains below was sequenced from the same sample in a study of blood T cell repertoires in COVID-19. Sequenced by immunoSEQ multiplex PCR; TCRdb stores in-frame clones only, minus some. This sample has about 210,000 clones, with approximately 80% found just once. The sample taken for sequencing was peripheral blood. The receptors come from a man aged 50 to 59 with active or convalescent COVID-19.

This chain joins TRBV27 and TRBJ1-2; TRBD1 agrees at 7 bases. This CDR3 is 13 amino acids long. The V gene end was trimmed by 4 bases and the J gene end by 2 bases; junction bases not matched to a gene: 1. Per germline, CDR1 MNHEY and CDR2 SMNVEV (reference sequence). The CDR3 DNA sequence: TGTGCCAGCAGTTCCAGGGGGAACTATGGCTACACCTTC. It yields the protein CASSSRGNYGYTF.

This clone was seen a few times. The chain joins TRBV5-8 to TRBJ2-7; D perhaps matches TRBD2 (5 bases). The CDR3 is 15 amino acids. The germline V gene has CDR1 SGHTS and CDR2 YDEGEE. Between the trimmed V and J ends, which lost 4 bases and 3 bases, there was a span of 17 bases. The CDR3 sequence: CASSLPLALSYEQYF. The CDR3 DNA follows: TGTGCCAGCAGCCTCCCGCTAGCCTTGAGCTACGAGCAGTACTTC.

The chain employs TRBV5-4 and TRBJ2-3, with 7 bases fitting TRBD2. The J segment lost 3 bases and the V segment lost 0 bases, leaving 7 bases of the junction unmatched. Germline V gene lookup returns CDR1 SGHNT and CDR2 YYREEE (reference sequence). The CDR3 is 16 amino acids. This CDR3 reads CASSLGGGSRTDTQYF. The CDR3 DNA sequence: TGTGCCAGCAGCTTGGGCGGCGGGAGCAGGACAGATACGCAGTATTTT.

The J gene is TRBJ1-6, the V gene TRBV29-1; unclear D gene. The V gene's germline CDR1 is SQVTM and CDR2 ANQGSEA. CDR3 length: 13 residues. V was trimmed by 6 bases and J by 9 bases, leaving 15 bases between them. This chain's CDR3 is CSVADSRGSPLHF. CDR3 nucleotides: TGCAGCGTCGCGGACTCACGGGGTTCACCCCTCCACTTT.

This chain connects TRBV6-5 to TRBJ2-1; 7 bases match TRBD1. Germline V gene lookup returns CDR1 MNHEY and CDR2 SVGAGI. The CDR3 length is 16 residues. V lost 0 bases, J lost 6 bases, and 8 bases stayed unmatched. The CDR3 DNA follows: TGTGCCAGCAGTTACTCACACAGGGGCTACCTCAATGAGCAGTTCTTC. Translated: CASSYSHRGYLNEQFF.

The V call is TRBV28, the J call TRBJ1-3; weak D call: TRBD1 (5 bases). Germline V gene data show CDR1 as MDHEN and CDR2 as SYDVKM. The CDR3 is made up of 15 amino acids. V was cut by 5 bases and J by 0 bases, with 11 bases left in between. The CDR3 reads CASSGRGGSGNTIYF. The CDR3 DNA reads TGTGCCAGCAGTGGGAGGGGCGGCTCTGGAAACACCATATATTTT.

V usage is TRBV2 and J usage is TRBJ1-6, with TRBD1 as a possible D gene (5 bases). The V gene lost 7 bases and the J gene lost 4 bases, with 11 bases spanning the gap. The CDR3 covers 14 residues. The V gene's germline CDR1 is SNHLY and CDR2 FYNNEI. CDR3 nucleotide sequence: TGTGCCAGCAAGACGGGACTGTATAATTCACCCCTCCACTTT. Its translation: CASKTGLYNSPLHF.

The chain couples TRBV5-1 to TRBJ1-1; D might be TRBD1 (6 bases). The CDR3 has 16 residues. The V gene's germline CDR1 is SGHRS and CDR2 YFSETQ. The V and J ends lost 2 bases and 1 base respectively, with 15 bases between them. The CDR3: CASSLGAGETNTEAFF. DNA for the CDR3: TGCGCCAGCAGCTTAGGGGCAGGGGAGACGAACACTGAAGCTTTCTTT.

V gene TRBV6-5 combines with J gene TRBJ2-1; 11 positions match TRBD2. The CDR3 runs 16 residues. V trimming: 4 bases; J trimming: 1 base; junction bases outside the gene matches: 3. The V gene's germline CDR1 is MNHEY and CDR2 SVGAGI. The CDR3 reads CASSFTSGGSYNEQFF. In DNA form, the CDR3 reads TGTGCCAGCAGTTTCACTAGCGGGGGTTCCTACAATGAGCAGTTCTTC.

Here the CDR3 DNA reads TGTGCCAGCAGTTTGGTCGGCTCCTACGAGCAGTACTTC. Translation: CASSLVGSYEQYF. The chain couples TRBV28 to TRBJ2-7; D not resolved. V was cut by 3 bases and J by 0 bases, with 6 bases left in between. The CDR3 spans 13 residues. Germline values: CDR1 MDHEN, CDR2 SYDVKM.

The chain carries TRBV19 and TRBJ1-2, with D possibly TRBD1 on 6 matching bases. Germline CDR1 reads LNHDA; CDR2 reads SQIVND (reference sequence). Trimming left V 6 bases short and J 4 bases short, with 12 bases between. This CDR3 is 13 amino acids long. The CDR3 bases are TGTGCCAGTAGCCCCGCAGGGGCCTATGGCTACACCTTC. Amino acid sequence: CASSPAGAYGYTF. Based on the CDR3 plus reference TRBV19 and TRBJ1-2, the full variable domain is DGGITQSPKYLFRKEGQNVTLSCEQNLNHDAMYWYRQDPGQGLRLIYYSQIVNDFQKGDIAEGYSVSREKKESFPLTVTSAQKNPTAFYLCASSPAGAYGYTFGSGTRLTVV.

The DNA for the CDR3 is TGTGCCTGGGACCGGGACAGGGGCTTAGCTTTCTTT. It encodes CAWDRDRGLAFF. V is TRBV30 and J is TRBJ1-1; 10 bases are a match to TRBD1. The CDR3 extends over 12 amino acids. V was clipped by 5 bases and J by 10 bases; unmatched bases: 7. The germline gives CDR1 GTSNPN, CDR2 SVGIG (reference sequence).

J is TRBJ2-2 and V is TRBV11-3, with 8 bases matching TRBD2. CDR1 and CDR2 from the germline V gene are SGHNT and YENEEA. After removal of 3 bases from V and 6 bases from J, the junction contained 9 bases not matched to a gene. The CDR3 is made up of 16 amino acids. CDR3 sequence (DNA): TGTGCCAGCAGCTTGTTCGGGGGGGCCTCGGCCGGGGAGCTGTTTTTT. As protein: CASSLFGGASAGELFF.

The CDR3 coding sequence is TGTGCCAGCAGCCCCATGGGGGTAGCGGGAGGCGAGCAGTACTTC. It translates to CASSPMGVAGGEQYF. This chain uses TRBV3-1 (or the pseudogene TRBV3-2) with TRBJ2-7; TRBD2 agrees at 10 bases. Per the germline V gene, CDR1 is LGHDT and CDR2 is YNNKEL (reference sequence). The CDR3 runs 15 residues. The V segment lost 4 bases and the J segment 6 bases; nucleotides outside the gene matches: 9.

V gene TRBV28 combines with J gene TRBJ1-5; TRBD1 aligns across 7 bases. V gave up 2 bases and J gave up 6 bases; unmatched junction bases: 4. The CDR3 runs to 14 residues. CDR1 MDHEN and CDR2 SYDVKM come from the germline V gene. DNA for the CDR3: TGTGCCAGCAGTTTAGGGACAGTCATTCAGCCCCAGCATTTT. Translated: CASSLGTVIQPQHF.